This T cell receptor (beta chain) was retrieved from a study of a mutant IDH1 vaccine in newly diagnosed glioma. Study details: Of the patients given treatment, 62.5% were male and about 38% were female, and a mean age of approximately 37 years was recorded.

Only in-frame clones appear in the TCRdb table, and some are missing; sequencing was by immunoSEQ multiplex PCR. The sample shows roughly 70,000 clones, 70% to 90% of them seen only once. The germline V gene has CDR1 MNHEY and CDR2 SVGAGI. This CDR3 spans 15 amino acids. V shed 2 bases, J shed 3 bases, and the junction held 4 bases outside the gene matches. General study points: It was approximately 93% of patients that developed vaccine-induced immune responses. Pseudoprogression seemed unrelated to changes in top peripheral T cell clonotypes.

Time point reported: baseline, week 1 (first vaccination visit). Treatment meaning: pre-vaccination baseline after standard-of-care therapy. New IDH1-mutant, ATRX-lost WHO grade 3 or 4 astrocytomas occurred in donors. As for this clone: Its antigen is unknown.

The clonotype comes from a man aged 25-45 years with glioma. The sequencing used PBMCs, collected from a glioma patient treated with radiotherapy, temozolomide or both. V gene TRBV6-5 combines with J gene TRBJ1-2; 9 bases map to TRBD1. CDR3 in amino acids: CASSYIDRGYYGYTF. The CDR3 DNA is TGTGCCAGCAGTTACATCGACAGGGGGTACTATGGCTACACCTTC.